This T cell receptor beta chain was recovered during a study of shared clonotypes between healthy human individuals. Study processing details: Filtering of immunoSEQ junctional sequences could not match full-length read filtering. The table came from immunoSEQ multiplex PCR; TCRdb's copy has only in-frame clones and leaves some out. Clonal size and the V and J genes are those of that table, whereas D and trimming came from the DNA. The sample has some 1.5 million clones, roughly 96% seen once; the top ten hold 0.95% to 1.5%. Study observations and caveats: What naive subsets generally showed was a larger estimated richness than memory subsets showed. Rarefaction exposed incomplete sorted-subset sequencing despite large depth.

The CDR3 is made up of 14 amino acids. Germline V gene sequence: CDR1 SGDLS, CDR2 YYNGEE. The V end was cut by 0 bases, the J end by 5 bases, with 11 bases between. A single count supports this clone. Its matching antigen is unknown. The TCR comes from a man aged 25-40 years in good health. Material for sequencing was naive CD4+ T cells sorted from blood. The subset here: CD45RA+ positively selected. The chain recombines TRBV9 with TRBJ2-5, with D possibly TRBD2 on 6 matching bases. The CDR3 DNA reads as TGTGCCAGCAGCGTAGGGCCGGCGGGGGAGACCCAGTACTTC. Amino acid sequence: CASSVGPAGETQYF.